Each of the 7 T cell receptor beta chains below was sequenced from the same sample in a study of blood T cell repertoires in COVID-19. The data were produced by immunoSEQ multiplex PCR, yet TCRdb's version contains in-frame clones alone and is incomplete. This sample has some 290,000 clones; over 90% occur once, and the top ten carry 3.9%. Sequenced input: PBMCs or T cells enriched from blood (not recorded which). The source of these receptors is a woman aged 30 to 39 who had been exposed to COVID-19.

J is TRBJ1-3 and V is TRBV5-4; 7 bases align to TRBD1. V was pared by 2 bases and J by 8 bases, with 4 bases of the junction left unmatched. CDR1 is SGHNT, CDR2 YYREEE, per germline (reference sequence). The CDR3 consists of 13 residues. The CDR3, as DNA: TGTGCCAGCAGCTTCGACAGGGTTGACACCATATATTTT. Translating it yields CASSFDRVDTIYF.

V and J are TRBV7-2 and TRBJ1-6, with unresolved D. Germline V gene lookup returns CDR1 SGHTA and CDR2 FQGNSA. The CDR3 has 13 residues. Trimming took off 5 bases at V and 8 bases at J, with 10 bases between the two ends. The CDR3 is CASSPNMDSPLHF. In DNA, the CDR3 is TGTGCCAGCAGCCCCAACATGGATTCACCCCTCCACTTT.

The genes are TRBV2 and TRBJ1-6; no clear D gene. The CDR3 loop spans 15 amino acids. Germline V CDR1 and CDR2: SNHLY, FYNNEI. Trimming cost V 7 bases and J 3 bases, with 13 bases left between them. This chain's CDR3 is CASTRIRGYNSPLHF. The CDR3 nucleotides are TGTGCCAGCACTCGCATAAGAGGCTATAATTCACCCCTCCACTTT.

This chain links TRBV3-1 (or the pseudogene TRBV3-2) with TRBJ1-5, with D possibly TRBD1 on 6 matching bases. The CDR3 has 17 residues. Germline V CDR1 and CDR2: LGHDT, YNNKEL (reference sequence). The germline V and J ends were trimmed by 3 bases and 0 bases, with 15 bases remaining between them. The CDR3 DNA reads TGTGCCAGCAGCCACTCTGACAGGAGATATAGCAATCAGCCCCAGCATTTT. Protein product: CASSHSDRRYSNQPQHF.

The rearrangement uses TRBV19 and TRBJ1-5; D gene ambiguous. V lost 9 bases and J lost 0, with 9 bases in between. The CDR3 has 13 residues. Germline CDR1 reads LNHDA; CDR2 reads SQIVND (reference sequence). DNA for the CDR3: TGTGCCAGCGCCGGGAGTAGCAATCAGCCCCAGCATTTT. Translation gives CASAGSSNQPQHF.

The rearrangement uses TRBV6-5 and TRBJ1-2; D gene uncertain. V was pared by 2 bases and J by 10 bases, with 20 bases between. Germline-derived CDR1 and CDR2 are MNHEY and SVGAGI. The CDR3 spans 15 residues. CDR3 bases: TGTGCCAGCAGTTACCCGGAAGGAGCGTACACTTTCTACACCTTC. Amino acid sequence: CASSYPEGAYTFYTF.

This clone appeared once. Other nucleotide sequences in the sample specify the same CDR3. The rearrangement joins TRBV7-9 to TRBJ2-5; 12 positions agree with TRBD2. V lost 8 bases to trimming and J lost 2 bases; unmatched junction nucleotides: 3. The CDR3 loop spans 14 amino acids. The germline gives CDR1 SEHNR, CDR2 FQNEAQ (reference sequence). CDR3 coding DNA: TGTGCCAGCCGTCTAGCGGGGGGGCAAGAGACCCAGTACTTC. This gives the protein CASRLAGGQETQYF.